The T cell receptor beta chain described here comes from a study of CD8+ T cells in alopecia areata. Overall study results and limits: The study found TCR sharing across patients less clear than in mice, possibly for HLA reasons.

In the case of this clone: Its antigen remains unidentified.

It was cDNA, reverse transcribed from extracted RNA, that served as the sequencing template. The method was immunoSEQ multiplex PCR; TCRdb's version includes in-frame clones alone and lacks a portion of them. The data contain 65,000 to 100,000 clones, roughly 51% of them singletons. This receptor was obtained from a human donor with alopecia areata. The sequencing sample was made of NKG2D-high CD8+ T cells sorted from blood.

The CDR3 nucleotides read TGTGCCAGCAGTTACTCGGGGAGCACCGGGGAGCTGTTTTTT. Translating gives CASSYSGSTGELFF. The gene calls are TRBV6-5 and TRBJ2-2; a possible D gene is TRBD2 (5 bases). The CDR3 length is 14 residues. From germline, CDR1 is MNHEY and CDR2 SVGAGI. Trimming took 0 bases from V and 4 from J, leaving 6 bases between them.